The 28 T cell receptor beta chains presented below share a single source sample, sequenced in a study of T-cell reconstitution after alpha-beta-depleted transplantation in children. A TCRbeta library incorporating unique molecular identifiers was prepared. TCRdb passed the PCR reads through MiXCR, listing each CDR3 protein once. The repertoire includes 700,000 to 950,000 distinct CDR3 sequences, about 16% of them detected once, and around 5% sits in the top ten. Sequences were derived from PBMCs, mostly from graft donor cells, sampled 360 days after TCRalphabeta/CD19-depleted stem cell transplant. The receptor set was obtained from a male patient aged 10 to 17 who had a stem cell transplant for acute lymphoblastic leukemia, so the T cells may come from the graft donor.

This clonotype was detected ten times or more. The chain employs TRBV4-1 and TRBJ2-1; TRBD1 matches 8 bases. The V segment lost 0 bases and the J segment 3 bases; nucleotides outside the gene matches: 4. The CDR3 length is 16 residues. Germline V CDR1 and CDR2: MGHRA, YSYEKL. CDR3 DNA: TGCGCCAGCAGCCAAGATGACAGGGGCTACTACAATGAGCAGTTCTTC. Translated, it gives CASSQDDRGYYNEQFF.

In regard to this clonotype: This may be a read error: a much more frequent sequence differs by one nucleotide. V gene TRBV7-8 combines with J gene TRBJ2-7; a possible D gene is TRBD2 (6 bases). There are 18 residues in the CDR3. Germline V CDR1 and CDR2: SGHVS, FQNEAQ. The DNA of the CDR3 is TGTGTCAGCAGCGTTTCGGCGGACTATATACATGGGGACTACGAGCAGTACTTC. Translating it yields CVSSVSADYIHGDYEQYF.

The V gene is TRBV7-6, the J gene TRBJ1-1; D is possibly TRBD1 (6 bases). The CDR3 covers 16 residues. CDR1 SGHVS and CDR2 FNYEAQ come from the germline V gene. V lost 0 bases to trimming and J lost 3 bases, with 14 bases between them. CDR3 DNA sequence: TGTGCCAGCAGCTTAGCCCAGACAGGAGGGGACACTGAAGCTTTCTTT. Translating gives CASSLAQTGGDTEAFF.

This clonotype was picked up many times. The chain is built from TRBV11-2 and TRBJ2-2; TRBD1 aligns across 10 bases. Trimming removed 4 bases from V and 6 bases from J; junction bases left unmatched: 5. CDR1 SGHAT and CDR2 FQNNGV come from the germline V gene. The CDR3 has 15 residues. CDR3 sequence reads: CASSYGQGGSGELFF. The CDR3 DNA reads TGTGCCAGCAGCTATGGACAGGGGGGATCCGGGGAGCTGTTTTTT.

This clonotype has more than one count but fewer than ten. Its ends do not fully match the called genes, so a read error is possible. The chain couples TRBV12-3 or TRBV12-4 to TRBJ1-2; no definite D call. The CDR3 length is 10 residues. The CDR3 region is CASSLARLAF. The CDR3 nucleotides are TGTGCCAGCAGTTTAGCGCGCTTGGCATTC.

The rearrangement links TRBV5-1 to TRBJ2-1, with D perhaps given as TRBD1 or TRBD2 (6 bases each). CDR1 is SGHRS and CDR2 is YFSETQ in the germline V gene. V was pared by 4 bases and J by 10 bases, with 12 bases between. This CDR3 has 12 amino acids. DNA for the CDR3: TGCGCCAGCAGCCAGATAGGGGGGGAGCAGTTCTTC. Translated, it gives CASSQIGGEQFF.

This clonotype was observed a handful of times. This chain connects TRBV5-1 to TRBJ2-3, with D maybe TRBD2 (7 bases). The CDR3 consists of 16 residues. Trimming removed 5 bases from V and 4 bases from J, with 20 bases in between. CDR1 and CDR2 from the germline V gene are SGHRS and YFSETQ. The CDR3 spells CASRGSGGARADTQYF. For the CDR3, the DNA is TGCGCCAGCAGAGGTTCGGGGGGCGCGAGGGCAGATACGCAGTATTTT. The complete variable domain, with remaining parts taken from reference TRBV5-1 and TRBJ2-3, reads KAGVTQTPRYLIKTRGQQVTLSCSPISGHRSVSWYQQTPGQGLQFLFEYFSETQRNKGNFPGRFSGRQFSNSRSEMNVSTLELGDSALYLCASRGSGGARADTQYFGPGTRLTVL.

The V call is TRBV9, the J call TRBJ2-3; 12 bases map to TRBD2. Trimming at V came to 4 bases and at J to 5 bases, leaving 14 bases not matched to a gene. The germline CDR1 and CDR2 sequences are SGDLS and YYNGEE. This CDR3 spans 18 amino acids. CDR3 sequence: CASSPSGRAVVIGDTQYF. The CDR3 DNA is TGTGCCAGCAGCCCTAGCGGGAGGGCCGTCGTAATTGGAGATACGCAGTATTTT.

This clonotype was seen a few times. The chain links TRBV20-1 to TRBJ1-5; D not resolved. Trimming pared 3 bases from V and 6 bases from J, leaving 9 bases between. CDR1 is DFQATT, CDR2 SNEGSKA, per germline (reference sequence). The CDR3 extends over 12 amino acids. The DNA for the CDR3 is TGCAGTGCTAGCAGGATCGGTCAGCCCCAGCATTTT. Protein: CSASRIGQPQHF.

The chain has TRBV21-1 and TRBJ2-1; the table assigns TRBD2, which was not confirmed against the DNA. TRBV21-1 is noted as a pseudogene. CDR3 length: 16 amino acids. In DNA form, the CDR3 reads TGTGCCAGCAGCAAAGAGGAAGCGGGAGGGCCCAATGAGCAGTTCTTC. It codes for CASSKEEAGGPNEQFF.

This clonotype has a handful of counts. V usage is TRBV11-2 and J usage is TRBJ2-1; TRBD2 might be the D (5 bases). V was shortened by 7 bases and J by 8 bases, with 24 bases between the two germline ends. The length of the CDR3 is 16 residues. Germline CDR1 SGHAT, CDR2 FQNNGV. Here the CDR3 DNA reads TGTGCCAGCAAGTATCGGGCAGCCACTAACGGGGATGAGCAGTTCTTC. Protein sequence: CASKYRAATNGDEQFF.

The chain combines TRBV29-1 with TRBJ2-1, with 9 bases identical to TRBD1. The germline gives CDR1 SQVTM, CDR2 ANQGSEA. The CDR3 sequence is 13 residues long. The ends lost 6 bases at V and 4 bases at J; junction bases unmatched: 4. The CDR3 sequence is CSVRDRVYNEQFF. In DNA form, the CDR3 reads TGCAGCGTGCGGGACAGGGTTTACAATGAGCAGTTCTTC.

This clonotype was seen only a few times. The chain has TRBV29-1 and TRBJ1-2; TRBD1 is a possible D gene (5 bases). This CDR3 has 13 residues. V lost 6 bases and J 6 bases, leaving 17 bases between the germline ends. The germline V gene has CDR1 SQVTM and CDR2 ANQGSEA. For the CDR3, the DNA is TGCAGCGTGAGGCAGGGTAAGAGGCATGGCTACACCTTC. Its translation is CSVRQGKRHGYTF.

The J gene is TRBJ2-7, the V gene TRBV2; 7 nucleotides agree with TRBD1. Per the germline V gene, CDR1 is SNHLY and CDR2 is FYNNEI. The V segment lost 6 bases and the J segment 2 bases; nucleotides outside the gene matches: 7. This CDR3 has 14 residues. The CDR3 reads CASRTGQGTYEQYF. The CDR3 nucleotides read TGTGCCAGCAGGACAGGGCAAGGGACCTACGAGCAGTACTTC.

This clonotype came up a few times. The chain links TRBV19 to TRBJ2-1; TRBD2 matches 13 bases. The CDR3 sequence is 18 residues long. Germline V lookup: CDR1 LNHDA, CDR2 SQIVND (reference sequence). Unmatched junction bases numbered 13, after V lost 3 bases and J lost 8 bases. CDR3: CASSMNAWTSGRNYEQFF. As DNA, the CDR3 is TGTGCCAGTAGTATGAATGCCTGGACTAGCGGGAGAAACTATGAGCAGTTCTTC.

J is TRBJ1-4 and V is TRBV6-6, with D uncertain. Deletions cut 7 bases from V and 10 bases from J, with 13 bases between. Germline assignment: CDR1 MNHNY and CDR2 SVGAGI (reference sequence). The CDR3 covers 12 residues. CDR3 residues: CASKLREGKLFF. The CDR3 nucleotides are TGTGCCAGCAAACTAAGGGAAGGAAAACTGTTTTTT.

This chain uses TRBV5-5 with TRBJ2-6; maybe TRBD1 (5 bases). Trimming took off 4 bases at V and 0 bases at J, with 14 bases between the two ends. CDR3 size: 17 residues. Germline CDR1 reads SGHKS; CDR2 reads YYEKEE (reference sequence). This CDR3 is CASSLQSGHSGANVLTF. The DNA of the CDR3 is TGTGCCAGCAGCCTTCAATCCGGACACTCTGGGGCCAACGTCCTGACTTTC.

The table lists this clonotype with a count of one. The rearrangement joins TRBV30 to TRBJ2-7; D possibly corresponds to TRBD2 (5 bases). The V end was cut by 3 bases, the J end by 5 bases, with 17 bases between. CDR1 is GTSNPN and CDR2 is SVGIG in the germline V gene (reference sequence). This CDR3 is built from 14 residues. The CDR3 here is CAWRDRAPGDEQYF. The CDR3 DNA reads TGTGCCTGGAGAGACCGGGCCCCCGGGGACGAGCAGTACTTC.

The J gene is TRBJ2-3, the V gene TRBV4-1; tentative D call: TRBD2 (7 bases). V was shortened by 0 bases and J by 2 bases, with 15 bases between the two germline ends. The CDR3 sequence is 17 residues long. Germline V gene lookup returns CDR1 MGHRA and CDR2 YSYEKL. CDR3 protein: CASSQDGGGFSTDTQYF. The DNA of the CDR3 is TGCGCCAGCAGCCAAGATGGGGGGGGCTTTTCCACAGATACGCAGTATTTT.

This clonotype came up many times. The V and J genes are TRBV12-3 or TRBV12-4 and TRBJ2-2; D is ambiguous. V lost 0 bases to trimming and J lost 6 bases, with 5 bases between them. This CDR3 is built from 13 residues. Here the CDR3 reads CASSLANAGELFF. The CDR3 DNA follows: TGTGCCAGCAGTTTAGCGAATGCCGGGGAGCTGTTTTTT.

J is TRBJ1-2 and V is TRBV6-5, with D perhaps TRBD1 (5 bases). CDR3 size: 16 residues. V was clipped by 0 bases and J by 4 bases, with 15 bases between them. Germline CDR1 and CDR2: MNHEY and SVGAGI. CDR3 amino acids: CASSYSSRARVYGYTF. The CDR3 bases are TGTGCCAGCAGTTACTCGTCCAGGGCGAGGGTCTATGGCTACACCTTC.

The chain recombines TRBV27 with TRBJ2-1; 7 bases are shared with TRBD2. Trimming took 0 bases from V and 9 from J; bases not matched to a gene: 8. Germline loops: CDR1 MNHEY, CDR2 SMNVEV (reference sequence). The CDR3 runs 15 residues. This CDR3 is CASSLSGRGDGEQFF. The CDR3 DNA is TGTGCCAGCAGTTTATCGGGTCGGGGGGATGGTGAGCAGTTCTTC.

V and J are TRBV4-1 and TRBJ2-1, with D perhaps TRBD1 (5 bases). V dropped 1 base and J dropped 8 bases, with 18 bases sitting between them. Germline V CDR1 and CDR2: MGHRA, YSYEKL. The CDR3 is 16 amino acids. CDR3 region: CASSQALIGRVHEQFF. The CDR3 region has the DNA TGCGCCAGCAGCCAAGCCTTAATCGGCAGGGTGCATGAGCAGTTCTTC.

This clonotype showed up many times. The chain has TRBV5-5 and TRBJ2-3, with D possibly TRBD2 on 6 matching bases. The V end was cut by 6 bases, the J end by 4 bases, with 18 bases between. The germline V gene has CDR1 SGHKS and CDR2 YYEKEE (reference sequence). The CDR3 is 15 amino acids. CDR3 sequence (DNA): TGTGCCAGCATCGGGGGTCTAGTACCTCCAGATACGCAGTATTTT. Translated, it gives CASIGGLVPPDTQYF.

CDR3 loop: CSVEAGSREQYF. The CDR3 coding sequence is TGCAGCGTTGAGGCGGGATCGCGGGAGCAGTACTTC. This sequence joins TRBV29-1 and TRBJ2-7; possible D gene TRBD2, 6 bases. CDR3 length: 12 amino acids. The germline CDR1 and CDR2 sequences are SQVTM and ANQGSEA. V was pared by 3 bases and J by 7 bases, with 13 bases between.

V and J are TRBV20-1 and TRBJ2-1; no clear D. The CDR3 is made up of 13 amino acids. Germline V gene data show CDR1 as DFQATT and CDR2 as SNEGSKA (reference sequence). The CDR3 sequence: CSAPQPYYNEQFF. CDR3 DNA sequence: TGCAGCGCCCCTCAACCCTACTACAATGAGCAGTTCTTC.

This clonotype was observed many times. V is TRBV11-2 and J is TRBJ2-1; 11 bases are a match to TRBD1. Germline V gene lookup returns CDR1 SGHAT and CDR2 FQNNGV. The CDR3 contains 15 residues. V was clipped by 5 bases and J by 9 bases; unmatched bases: 9. CDR3 coding DNA: TGTGCCAGCAGCCCGCAGGACAGGGGGCGCTTTGAGCAGTTCTTC. Protein: CASSPQDRGRFEQFF.

This clonotype was seen at least ten times. The V gene is TRBV5-6, the J gene TRBJ1-4; D might be TRBD1 (5 bases). The length of the CDR3 is 15 residues. V was shortened by 2 bases and J by 0 bases, with 8 bases between the two germline ends. The germline gives CDR1 SGHDT, CDR2 YYEEEE. This CDR3 reads CASSLSGATNEKLFF. The CDR3 nucleotides read TGTGCCAGCAGCTTATCGGGGGCAACTAATGAAAAACTGTTTTTT.